This TCR beta chain derives from a study of T cell repertoires in cytomegalovirus infection. The CDR3 is 13 residues long. Germline V lookup: CDR1 MNHEY, CDR2 SVGAGI. Trimming pared 8 bases from V and 1 base from J, leaving 11 bases between. TCRdb re-called the reads with MiXCR, one entry per CDR3 protein. The sample shows a few hundred thousand distinct CDR3 sequences, approximately 40% of them seen only once. This clonotype was counted a few times. What it binds is unknown. The sequence was collected from a human donor in good health (CMV status not recorded). Some clones in this sample may be carry-over from other donors' samples. This chain uses TRBV6-5 with TRBJ1-1; weak D call: TRBD1 (5 bases). This sample comprised cultured PBMCs, obtained from culture after CMV antigen stimulation. Written as DNA, the CDR3 is TGTGCCAGCCGACGGGGGGGGAACACTGAAGCTTTCTTT. It codes for CASRRGGNTEAFF.